A selection of T cell receptor beta chains follows, all from one sample in a study of graft-versus-host responses after intestinal transplantation. Their specific antigens are unknown. Measured with immunoSEQ multiplex PCR; TCRdb has only the in-frame clones, and not every one. Of about 120,000 clones listed, about nine tenths are singletons. This specimen consisted of unstimulated CD4+ T cells sorted from spleen or lymph node cells, obtained before intestinal transplant. These receptors originate from a human donor who received an intestinal transplant. The CDR3 runs from the conserved cysteine through the conserved F or W. Size is omitted from some rows. Given values are once, few, many or a class for expanded clones.

CDR3aa: CASSYAYGTGKETQYF
j_gene: TRBJ2-5
abundance: .
v_gene: TRBV6-6

CDR3aa: CASSILGGQGARRAGELFF
j_gene: TRBJ2-2
abundance: .
v_gene: TRBV19

CDR3aa: CASSPTSGLINTGELFF
j_gene: TRBJ2-2
abundance: .
v_gene: TRBV5-1

CDR3aa: CASSQGTGTRGQFF
j_gene: TRBJ2-1
abundance: .
v_gene: TRBV4-3

CDR3aa: CASSPDRGGNQPQHF
j_gene: TRBJ1-5
abundance: .
v_gene: TRBV2

CDR3aa: CASSPDRVSYEQYF
j_gene: TRBJ2-7
abundance: .
v_gene: TRBV18

CDR3aa: CASSLGTGALLRSYNEQFF
j_gene: TRBJ2-1
abundance: .
v_gene: TRBV5-8

CDR3aa: CASGYRDRGLYEQYF
j_gene: TRBJ2-7
abundance: .
v_gene: TRBV6-1

CDR3aa: CASSPLMPGTGGYEQYF
j_gene: TRBJ2-7
abundance: .
v_gene: TRBV18

CDR3aa: CASSPLAVSSYEQYF
j_gene: TRBJ2-7
abundance: .
v_gene: TRBV5-1

CDR3aa: CASSEAYNQPQHF
j_gene: TRBJ1-5
abundance: .
v_gene: TRBV6-1

CDR3aa: CASSLGTRGSPLHF
j_gene: TRBJ1-6
abundance: .
v_gene: TRBV28

CDR3aa: CASSLEGAGYEQYF
j_gene: TRBJ2-7
abundance: .
v_gene: TRBV5-1

CDR3aa: CASSLAGAKAGELFF
j_gene: TRBJ2-2
abundance: .
v_gene: TRBV7-9

CDR3aa: CASSRETGTANYGYTF
j_gene: TRBJ1-2
abundance: .
v_gene: TRBV19

CDR3aa: CASSLRVGGEQYF
j_gene: TRBJ2-5
abundance: .
v_gene: TRBV2

CDR3aa: CASSVSGRSYNEQFF
j_gene: TRBJ2-1
abundance: .
v_gene: TRBV19

CDR3aa: CASSNMRHGPSTDTQYF
j_gene: TRBJ2-3
abundance: .
v_gene: TRBV21-1

CDR3aa: CASSSGQGAGGANVLTF
j_gene: TRBJ2-6
abundance: once
v_gene: TRBV7-8

CDR3aa: CASSLYRTGLNTEAFF
j_gene: TRBJ1-1
abundance: few
v_gene: TRBV5-6

CDR3aa: CASSQGLLAGETYYGYTF
j_gene: TRBJ1-2
abundance: .
v_gene: TRBV14

CDR3aa: CASSLAGYEKLFF
j_gene: TRBJ1-4
abundance: few
v_gene: TRBV5-6

CDR3aa: CASSDQYGYTF
j_gene: TRBJ1-2
abundance: few
v_gene: TRBV10-2

CDR3aa: CASSPPIAGVSYNEQFF
j_gene: TRBJ2-1
abundance: .
v_gene: TRBV7-9

CDR3aa: CASSFGQGKTGEQYF
j_gene: TRBJ2-7
abundance: .
v_gene: TRBV5-1

CDR3aa: CASSSRGQGVGETQYF
j_gene: TRBJ2-5
abundance: .
v_gene: TRBV25-1

CDR3aa: CASSYGGGFTDTQYF
j_gene: TRBJ2-3
abundance: .
v_gene: TRBV6-5

CDR3aa: CASSLTVQETQYF
j_gene: TRBJ2-5
abundance: .
v_gene: TRBV6-5

CDR3aa: CAISGSTSGGETQYF
j_gene: TRBJ2-5
abundance: .
v_gene: TRBV10-3

CDR3aa: CASSHPGLADRSSGANVLTF
j_gene: TRBJ2-6
abundance: .
v_gene: TRBV4-2

CDR3aa: CASSYRSSNYGYTF
j_gene: TRBJ1-2
abundance: .
v_gene: TRBV6-5

CDR3aa: CASSYSTGNTEAFF
j_gene: TRBJ1-1
abundance: .
v_gene: TRBV6-5

CDR3aa: CASSRQGSTDTQYF
j_gene: TRBJ2-3
abundance: .
v_gene: TRBV6-6

CDR3aa: CASSPTYNYGYTF
j_gene: TRBJ1-2
abundance: .
v_gene: TRBV7-9

CDR3aa: CASSPLTGPNYGYTF
j_gene: TRBJ1-2
abundance: .
v_gene: TRBV7-9

CDR3aa: CSGTTGGTTEAFF
j_gene: TRBJ1-1
abundance: few
v_gene: TRBV29-1

CDR3aa: CAWRVGGAGGYTF
j_gene: TRBJ1-2
abundance: .
v_gene: TRBV30

CDR3aa: CASRPPGQGQETQYF
j_gene: TRBJ2-5
abundance: .
v_gene: TRBV6-6

CDR3aa: CSVGTGGYEQYF
j_gene: TRBJ2-7
abundance: .
v_gene: TRBV29-1

CDR3aa: CASSIGSGEETQYF
j_gene: TRBJ2-5
abundance: .
v_gene: TRBV19

CDR3aa: CAWSLRSGMGEQYF
j_gene: TRBJ2-7
abundance: .
v_gene: TRBV30

CDR3aa: CASSHGADSYNEQFF
j_gene: TRBJ2-1
abundance: .
v_gene: TRBV4-2

CDR3aa: CASSWGTAGNQPQHF
j_gene: TRBJ1-5
abundance: .
v_gene: TRBV27